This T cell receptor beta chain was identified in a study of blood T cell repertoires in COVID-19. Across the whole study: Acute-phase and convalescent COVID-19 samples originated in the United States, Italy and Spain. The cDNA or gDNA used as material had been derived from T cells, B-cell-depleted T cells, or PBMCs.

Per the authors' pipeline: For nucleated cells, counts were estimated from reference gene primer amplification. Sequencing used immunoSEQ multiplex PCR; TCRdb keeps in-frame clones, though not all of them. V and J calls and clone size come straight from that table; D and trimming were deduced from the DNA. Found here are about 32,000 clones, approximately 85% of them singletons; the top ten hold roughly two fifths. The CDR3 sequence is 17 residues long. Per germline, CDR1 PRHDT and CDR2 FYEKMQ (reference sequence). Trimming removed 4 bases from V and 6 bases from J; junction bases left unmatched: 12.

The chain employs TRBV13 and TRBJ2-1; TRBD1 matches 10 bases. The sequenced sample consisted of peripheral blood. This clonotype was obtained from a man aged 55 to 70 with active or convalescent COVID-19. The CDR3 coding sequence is TGTGCCAGCAGCTCGGAAGAGACAGGGGGCGCCCCCAATGAGCAGTTCTTC. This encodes CASSSEETGGAPNEQFF.